Listed below are T cell receptor beta chains from one sample, sequenced in a study of regulatory T cells in long-lasting Graves disease. TCRdb redid the calling of the multiplex PCR reads with MiXCR, one entry per CDR3 protein. The table records around 430,000 distinct CDR3 sequences, around a fifth of them present only once. This material consisted of peripheral blood mononuclear cells (PBMCs), taken when the disease was refractory, from a patient treated with antithyroid drugs. The receptors come from a female donor with Graves disease. Both conserved end residues are part of each CDR3. Each record gives: J gene, V gene, CDR3 protein.

>TRBJ2-4|TRBV12-3/TRBV12-4
CASTSRVEAKNIQYF
>TRBJ2-5|TRBV3-1
CASSQDSESETQYF
>TRBJ2-7|TRBV24-1
CATSDGLAGRNEQYF
>TRBJ1-5|TRBV12-3/TRBV12-4
CASSTKQGNQPQHF
>TRBJ1-4|TRBV2
CASRDRAGTNEKLFF
>TRBJ2-2|TRBV7-2
CASSTGLAGGELFF
>TRBJ2-2|TRBV12-3/TRBV12-4
CASSDRSGRGGELFF
>TRBJ1-2|TRBV5-6
CASSPTGIRGYTF
>TRBJ2-4|TRBV12-3/TRBV12-4
CASSPGTGGSFTKNIQYF
>TRBJ2-7|TRBV6-2/TRBV6-3
CASSADYRFEQYF
>TRBJ1-3|TRBV2
CASKGVGNTIYF
>TRBJ2-5|TRBV7-2
CASSPHRETQYF
>TRBJ2-3|TRBV29-1
CSAALLGADTQYF
>TRBJ1-1|TRBV7-8
CASSLGRWDTEAFF
>TRBJ1-5|TRBV6-1
CASSPDRGTPPNQYNQPQHF
>TRBJ1-1|TRBV5-1
CASSLIPGGADTEAFF
>TRBJ1-2|TRBV14
CASSQGGARGYGYTF
>TRBJ2-6|TRBV20-1
CSASNSGTGANVLTF
>TRBJ1-2|TRBV6-1
CASRVPDGASSHGYTF
>TRBJ1-5|TRBV9
CASSVRQGRRVSAGQPQHF
>TRBJ2-7|TRBV28
CASSPPGDGQYF
>TRBJ2-7|TRBV13
CASSLDHLTRSPYYEQYF